What follows are 24 T cell receptor beta chains derived from one specimen sequenced in a study of blood T cell repertoires in COVID-19. The repertoire was sequenced with immunoSEQ multiplex PCR; TCRdb's copy has only in-frame clones and lacks some. The repertoire holds under 350,000 clones, with approximately 85% as singletons. The material sequenced was peripheral blood. The receptors here all came from a human donor in a cohort sampled during active COVID-19.

The J gene is TRBJ2-7, the V gene TRBV5-5; 9 bases map to TRBD1. CDR3 length equals 18 residues. Germline V CDR1 and CDR2: SGHKS, YYEKEE (reference sequence). J was trimmed by 2 bases and V by 2 bases; bases with no gene match: 14. CDR3 DNA sequence: TGTGCCAGCAGCTTAGCCACCGGGACAGGGCTTTTTACCTACGAGCAGTACTTC. Translation: CASSLATGTGLFTYEQYF. Filled out from reference TRBV5-5 and TRBJ2-7, the complete variable domain reads DAGVTQSPTHLIKTRGQQVTLRCSPISGHKSVSWYQQVLGQGPQFIFQYYEKEERGRGNFPDRFSARQFPNYSSELNVNALLLGDSALYLCASSLATGTGLFTYEQYFGPGTRLTVT.

In DNA, the CDR3 is TGCGCCAGCAGCACCCGGGGACTAGCGGTCACAGATACGCAGTATTTT. Residues: CASSTRGLAVTDTQYF. The chain uses TRBV5-1 and TRBJ2-3; 11 bases line up with TRBD2. Germline CDR1 SGHRS, CDR2 YFSETQ. CDR3 size: 16 residues. Germline trimming cut 4 bases from V and 2 bases from J; bases unmatched to any gene: 6.

This clone was recorded once. The V call is TRBV11-3, the J call TRBJ1-2, with D hard to call. Germline CDR1 reads SGHNT; CDR2 reads YENEEA. This CDR3 is 15 amino acids long. V lost 5 bases and J lost 4, with 17 bases in between. CDR3 amino acids: CASSRIAHSAYGYTF. The CDR3 DNA is TGTGCCAGCAGCCGAATAGCCCACTCGGCCTATGGCTACACCTTC.

The rearrangement links TRBV18 to TRBJ1-1; D is unclear. V was cut by 10 bases and J by 0 bases, with 12 bases left in between. The CDR3 covers 13 residues. CDR1 and CDR2 from the germline V gene are KGHSH and LQKENI. CDR3 amino acids: CATRGGLNTEAFF. CDR3 bases: TGTGCCACGAGAGGAGGGTTGAACACTGAAGCTTTCTTT.

About this clone itself: The same CDR3 can be traced to other DNA sequences in this sample. The rearrangement uses TRBV5-4 and TRBJ1-2; TRBD1 aligns across 7 bases. With V trimmed by 0 bases and J by 6 bases, 2 bases remained unmatched. CDR1 is SGHNT, CDR2 YYREEE, per germline (reference sequence). The CDR3 runs to 13 residues. The CDR3 bases are TGTGCCAGCAGCTTGGCCCAGGGGGATGGCTACACCTTC. This sequence encodes CASSLAQGDGYTF.

This sequence joins TRBV10-1 and TRBJ2-3, with D possibly matching TRBD1 (5 bases). The CDR3 covers 14 residues. With 3 bases removed from V and 2 bases from J, the gap between germline ends came to 9 bases. Germline CDR1 WNHNN, CDR2 SYGVQD (reference sequence). DNA for the CDR3: TGCGCCAGCAGTGATGACAGCCACACAGATACGCAGTATTTT. It yields the protein CASSDDSHTDTQYF.

The rearrangement links TRBV6-5 to TRBJ2-7, with 7 bases lining up with TRBD2. The germline gives CDR1 MNHEY, CDR2 SVGAGI. This CDR3 is 16 amino acids long. V lost 2 bases to trimming and J lost 2 bases; unmatched junction nucleotides: 9. CDR3 sequence (DNA): TGTGCCAGCAGTTACGTTGAGGCTAGCGGAGCCTACGAGCAGTACTTC. Encoded protein: CASSYVEASGAYEQYF.

The genes are TRBV5-1 and TRBJ2-2; 9 bases fit TRBD1. After removal of 4 bases from V and 4 bases from J, the junction contained 8 bases not matched to a gene. The CDR3 sequence is 16 residues long. CDR1 and CDR2 from the germline V gene are SGHRS and YFSETQ. The CDR3 DNA follows: TGCGCCAGCAGCCCAGGAGGGACAGGGACCACCGGGGAGCTGTTTTTT. This sequence encodes CASSPGGTGTTGELFF.

This chain uses TRBV9 with TRBJ2-1; 7 bases fit TRBD1. The length of the CDR3 is 15 residues. Germline CDR1 SGDLS, CDR2 YYNGEE. V lost 3 bases and J lost 2; bases outside the gene matches: 5. CDR3 loop: CASSAQGSAYNEQFF. In nucleotides, the CDR3 is TGTGCCAGCAGCGCACAGGGGTCAGCCTACAATGAGCAGTTCTTC. The full variable domain, in which reference TRBV9 and TRBJ2-1 provide the parts outside the CDR3, is DSGVTQTPKHLITATGQRVTLRCSPRSGDLSVYWYQQSLDQGLQFLIQYYNGEERAKGNILERFSAQQFPDLHSELNLSSLELGDSALYFCASSAQGSAYNEQFFGPGTRLTVL.

This chain connects TRBV6-5 to TRBJ2-1, with D maybe TRBD2 (6 bases). The CDR3 length is 13 residues. The germline V gene has CDR1 MNHEY and CDR2 SVGAGI. V dropped 8 bases and J dropped 7 bases, with 15 bases sitting between them. CDR3 loop: CASGSPRGNEQFF. Written as DNA, the CDR3 is TGTGCCAGCGGGAGCCCCCGGGGGAATGAGCAGTTCTTC.

The J gene is TRBJ2-7, the V gene TRBV7-6; D may be TRBD1 (6 bases). The germline CDR1 and CDR2 sequences are SGHVS and FNYEAQ. This CDR3 is 17 amino acids long. V was pared by 4 bases and J by 0 bases, with 19 bases between. The chain's CDR3 is CASSSHGVRTASYEQYF. CDR3 coding DNA: TGTGCCAGCAGCTCCCACGGGGTACGGACAGCCTCCTACGAGCAGTACTTC.

The chain links TRBV5-1 to TRBJ1-1; D possibly corresponds to TRBD1 (6 bases). The CDR3 runs 18 residues. Germline V gene data show CDR1 as SGHRS and CDR2 as YFSETQ. Between the trimmed V and J ends, which lost 3 bases and 0 bases, there was a span of 21 bases. This CDR3 is CASSSTGSRVGMNTEAFF. CDR3 DNA sequence: TGCGCCAGCAGCTCAACAGGGTCCCGAGTAGGGATGAACACTGAAGCTTTCTTT.

V usage is TRBV2 and J usage is TRBJ1-1; no clear D. CDR1 is SNHLY, CDR2 FYNNEI, per germline. The CDR3 consists of 13 residues. The V end was cut by 3 bases, the J end by 1 base, with 6 bases between. CDR3 DNA: TGTGCCAGCAGTGAGTTCGGGAACACTGAAGCTTTCTTT. Residues: CASSEFGNTEAFF.

This sequence joins TRBV14 and TRBJ1-1; possibly TRBD1 for D (6 bases). The germline V gene encodes CDR1 SGHDN and CDR2 FVKESK. Trimming took 0 bases from V and 7 from J, leaving 12 bases between them. The CDR3 contains 14 residues. The CDR3 loop is CASSQDGGSYEAFF. The CDR3 DNA follows: TGTGCCAGCAGCCAAGATGGGGGCTCCTATGAAGCTTTCTTT.

This rearrangement joins TRBV10-3 to TRBJ1-2; 8 bases are a match to TRBD1. J was trimmed by 2 bases and V by 0 bases; bases with no gene match: 2. The CDR3 length is 15 residues. CDR1 and CDR2 (germline): ENHRY, SYGVKD. CDR3: CAISESDRGNYGYTF. In nucleotides, the CDR3 is TGTGCCATCAGTGAGTCCGACAGGGGCAACTATGGCTACACCTTC.

The rearrangement uses TRBV18 and TRBJ2-7; weak D call: TRBD1 (5 bases). The CDR3 sequence is 14 residues long. Germline lookup yields CDR1 KGHSH and CDR2 LQKENI. Trimming pared 2 bases from V and 4 bases from J, leaving 12 bases between. The CDR3 DNA reads as TGTGCCAGCTCACCAGGATTAGGGGCTTACGAGCAGTACTTC. This translates into CASSPGLGAYEQYF.

The gene calls are TRBV27 and TRBJ2-7; 9 nucleotides line up with TRBD1. The CDR3 runs 15 residues. Germline-derived CDR1 and CDR2 are MNHEY and SMNVEV (reference sequence). V gave up 5 bases and J gave up 5 bases; unmatched junction bases: 10. The CDR3 sequence: CASSPPGQGSHEQYF. CDR3 sequence (DNA): TGTGCCAGCAGTCCCCCGGGACAGGGTTCCCACGAGCAGTACTTC.

The chain joins TRBV3-1 (or the pseudogene TRBV3-2) to TRBJ2-5; the match to TRBD1 covers 7 bases. With 0 bases clipped from V and 4 bases from J, the junction kept 8 bases outside the gene matches. Germline CDR1 reads LGHDT; CDR2 reads YNNKEL (reference sequence). CDR3 length: 16 amino acids. The chain's CDR3 is CASSQDPGTVRETQYF. CDR3 coding DNA: TGTGCCAGCAGCCAAGACCCAGGGACAGTAAGAGAGACCCAGTACTTC.

The chain joins TRBV29-1 to TRBJ2-7; a possible D gene is TRBD1 (5 bases). This CDR3 region has 16 residues. V lost 6 bases and J lost 1, with 22 bases in between. The V gene's germline CDR1 is SQVTM and CDR2 ANQGSEA. CDR3 nucleotide sequence: TGCAGCGTAGTATTGCAGGGTCTTGGTTATTCCTACGAGCAGTACTTC. Translated: CSVVLQGLGYSYEQYF.

The chain recombines TRBV7-2 with TRBJ2-7, with 7 nucleotides matching TRBD1. V shed 4 bases and J 1 base; nucleotides not matched to a gene: 4. CDR1 and CDR2 from the germline V gene are SGHTA and FQGNSA. There are 14 residues in the CDR3. The CDR3 DNA is TGTGCCAGCAGCTCATTGACAGGGTCCTACGAGCAGTACTTC. Encoded protein: CASSSLTGSYEQYF.

This clone was picked up one time. The chain recombines TRBV6-4 with TRBJ1-2; tentative D call: TRBD1 (5 bases). Trimming left V 7 bases short and J 2 bases short, with 14 bases between. In germline, CDR1 is MRHNA, CDR2 SNTAGT. The CDR3 spans 14 residues. CDR3 sequence (DNA): TGTGCCAGCAAAGCGGGCGAGGGGAACTATGGCTACACCTTC. Its translation is CASKAGEGNYGYTF.

The V call is TRBV27, the J call TRBJ2-7; 9 bases agree with TRBD1. Germline-derived CDR1 and CDR2 are MNHEY and SMNVEV (reference sequence). The CDR3 has 15 residues. The junction had 10 bases not matched to a gene; V was cut back by 5 bases and J by 5 bases. CDR3 sequence reads: CASSVLGQGVDEQYF. The CDR3 coding sequence is TGTGCCAGCAGTGTCTTGGGACAGGGTGTTGACGAGCAGTACTTC.

CDR3 in DNA: TGTGCCAGCTCACCAGGGAGGTTAGGCAATCAGCCCCAGCATTTT. Protein: CASSPGRLGNQPQHF. The gene calls are TRBV18 and TRBJ1-5, with unresolved D. Germline-derived CDR1 and CDR2 are KGHSH and LQKENI. Trimming shortened V by 2 bases and J by 2 bases, and 10 bases separated the two germline ends. The CDR3 has 15 residues.

This chain links TRBV3-1 (or the pseudogene TRBV3-2) with TRBJ1-2; 7 bases line up with TRBD1. CDR1 is LGHDT and CDR2 is YNNKEL in the germline V gene (reference sequence). This CDR3 is 13 amino acids long. V shed 7 bases and J 3 bases; nucleotides not matched to a gene: 5. CDR3 in amino acids: CASTYGTDYGYTF. The CDR3 bases are TGTGCCAGCACCTACGGGACAGACTATGGCTACACCTTC.